This T cell receptor (beta chain) was found in a study of PD-1 blockade in classical Hodgkin lymphoma. With no exception, relapse followed autologous stem cell transplantation in all patients, and brentuximab vedotin exposure varied. Profiling relied on immunoSEQ multiplex PCR, and the TCRdb table lists in-frame clones only, not all of them. The sample carries 15,000 to 20,000 clones, more than 60% recorded once. In the case of this clone: What it recognizes is unknown.

This CDR3 has 16 residues. Between the trimmed V and J ends, which lost 3 bases and 5 bases, there was a span of 17 bases. Germline lookup yields CDR1 MGHRA and CDR2 YSYEKL. Points from the study as a whole: A significant rise in TCR diversity by C4D1 was seen for CD4+ but not CD8+ cells. Relative to healthy donors, newly diagnosed patients reportedly had lower baseline TCR diversity, which was reported as lower still in relapsed/refractory patients.

The gene calls are TRBV4-1 and TRBJ2-1; possible D gene TRBD1, 6 bases. The source of this sequence is a human donor with classical Hodgkin lymphoma. The sample here was peripheral blood mononuclear cells (PBMCs), taken at baseline. CDR3 in DNA: TGCGCCAGCAGCCACCTAACAGGGTCCCGCGACAATGAGCAGTTCTTC. Translating it yields CASSHLTGSRDNEQFF.